A selection of T cell receptor beta chains follows, all from one sample in a study of blood T cell repertoires in COVID-19. The repertoire was sequenced with immunoSEQ multiplex PCR; TCRdb's copy has only in-frame clones and lacks some. The sample records some 270,000 clones, roughly 85% being singletons. Sample: PBMCs or T cells enriched from blood (not recorded which). Every receptor here comes from a woman between 25 and 40 years old who had recovered from COVID-19. The CDR3 runs from the conserved cysteine through the conserved F or W. The D gene is left open where the match is weak. Expanded clones get a size class; other rows say once, few or many, or leave the size out.

j_call | clone_size | v_call | d_call | cdr3_aa | cdr3_nt
TRBJ1-2 | few | TRBV11-2 | . | CASSFQPGEYGYTF | TGTGCCAGCAGCTTTCAGCCGGGAGAGTATGGCTACACCTTC
TRBJ1-2 | . | TRBV28 | . | CASSLSPTDYGYTF | TGTGCCAGCAGTTTAAGCCCCACAGACTATGGCTACACCTTC
TRBJ1-2 | . | TRBV7-8 | . | CASSLGRVGYGYTF | TGTGCCAGCAGCTTAGGCCGTGTCGGCTATGGCTACACCTTC
TRBJ1-3 | . | TRBV9 | . | CASSLTGFGNTIYF | TGTGCCAGCAGCCTCACAGGGTTTGGAAACACCATATATTTT
TRBJ1-1 | . | TRBV9 | . | CASSVGSGLMNTEAFF | TGTGCCAGCAGCGTAGGATCGGGGTTGATGAACACTGAAGCTTTCTTT
TRBJ1-5 | . | TRBV2 | . | CATSGGDDKANQPQHF | TGTGCCACTTCGGGAGGGGATGATAAGGCCAATCAGCCCCAGCATTTT
TRBJ1-2 | . | TRBV5-4 | TRBD1 | CASSLEAGGSHSYTF | TGTGCCAGCAGCTTGGAGGCAGGGGGCTCCCATAGCTACACCTTC
TRBJ2-7 | . | TRBV7-8 | . | CASNSRRGKGGYEQYF | TGTGCCAGCAATTCTCGGCGGGGAAAGGGAGGCTACGAGCAGTACTTC
TRBJ2-1 | . | TRBV7-3 | . | CVSSTGGDEQFF | TGTGTCAGCAGCACCGGAGGGGATGAGCAGTTCTTC
TRBJ1-5 | . | TRBV12-3/TRBV12-4 | . | CASGGLENQPQHF | TGTGCCAGCGGGGGGTTAGAAAATCAGCCCCAGCATTTT
TRBJ2-1 | . | TRBV5-5 | TRBD2 | CASSTSGESYNEQFF | TGTGCCAGCAGCACTAGCGGGGAGTCCTACAATGAGCAGTTCTTC
TRBJ1-5 | few | TRBV19 | TRBD1 | CASTNGGGVNQPQHF | TGTGCCAGTACCAACGGAGGGGGCGTTAATCAGCCCCAGCATTTT
TRBJ2-3 | once | TRBV7-9 | . | CASSLEVQVDTQYF | TGTGCCAGCAGCTTAGAAGTTCAGGTGGATACGCAGTATTTT
TRBJ2-7 | . | TRBV5-5 | TRBD1 | CASTPGTGGIYEQYF | TGTGCCAGCACCCCCGGGACAGGGGGAATCTACGAGCAGTACTTC
TRBJ1-1 | . | TRBV20-1 | . | CSASWTALTEAFF | TGCAGTGCTAGTTGGACAGCTCTCACTGAAGCTTTCTTT
TRBJ1-2 | . | TRBV6-6 | . | CASSPTPGQPSLYGYTF | TGTGCCAGCAGTCCAACCCCTGGGCAGCCTTCCTTGTATGGCTACACCTTC
TRBJ1-2 | . | TRBV3-1/TRBV3-2 | . | CASSPPGELGGYTF | TGTGCCAGCAGCCCCCCCGGGGAGCTTGGCGGCTACACCTTC
TRBJ1-1 | . | TRBV4-2 | . | CASSQARLGAEAFF | TGTGCCAGCAGCCAAGCCAGGCTCGGGGCTGAAGCTTTCTTT
TRBJ2-1 | . | TRBV21-1 | . | CASSKRVRDRDGCSYNEQFF | TGTGCCAGCAGCAAAAGGGTGAGAGACAGGGATGGTTGTTCCTACAATGAGCAGTTCTTC
TRBJ1-1 | . | TRBV25-1 | TRBD1 | CASTGTGQGTEAFF | TGTGCCAGCACCGGGACAGGGCAAGGTACTGAAGCTTTCTTT
TRBJ2-3 | . | TRBV7-9 | . | CASSLAQTGFADTQYF | TGTGCCAGCAGCTTAGCACAAACAGGGTTCGCAGATACGCAGTATTTT
TRBJ2-7 | . | TRBV5-6 | . | CASRRSGTYEQYF | TGTGCCAGCAGACGGAGCGGAACCTACGAGCAGTACTTC
TRBJ1-2 | . | TRBV5-1 | . | CASSPGRTGQGGYTF | TGCGCCAGCAGCCCGGGTCGAACGGGTCAGGGAGGCTACACCTTC
TRBJ1-1 | . | TRBV7-9 | TRBD1 | CASSGRDSMNTEAFF | TGTGCCAGCAGCGGCCGGGACAGCATGAACACTGAAGCTTTCTTT
TRBJ1-6 | . | TRBV2 | TRBD1 | CASRTGPNSPLHF | TGTGCCAGCAGGACAGGGCCGAATTCACCCCTCCACTTT
TRBJ2-7 | . | TRBV6-5 | TRBD1 | CASSYSDRGYEQYF | TGTGCCAGCAGTTATTCGGACAGGGGTTACGAGCAGTACTTC
TRBJ2-1 | . | TRBV5-6 | . | CASSVGLREQFF | TGTGCCAGCAGCGTGGGCTTGAGAGAGCAGTTCTTC
TRBJ1-5 | . | TRBV29-1 | . | CSVGEGGNQPQHF | TGCAGCGTTGGTGAGGGGGGCAATCAGCCCCAGCATTTT
TRBJ1-2 | . | TRBV11-1 | . | CASSSTGTYGYTF | TGTGCCAGCAGCTCAACAGGGACCTATGGCTACACCTTC
TRBJ1-1 | . | TRBV11-1 | TRBD1 | CASSLDRVKAFF | TGTGCCAGCAGCTTGGACAGGGTGAAGGCTTTCTTT
TRBJ2-7 | few | TRBV9 | TRBD1 | CASSVRDRAEQYF | TGTGCCAGCAGCGTCAGGGACAGGGCTGAGCAGTACTTC
TRBJ2-7 | . | TRBV6-1 | TRBD1 | CASSERDRGSYEQYF | TGTGCCAGCAGTGAACGGGACAGGGGGTCCTACGAGCAGTACTTC
TRBJ2-6 | few | TRBV4-2 | . | CASSHEEGTGANVLTF | TGTGCCAGCAGCCATGAAGAGGGTACCGGGGCCAACGTCCTGACTTTC
TRBJ1-5 | . | TRBV28 | . | CASSGGLGQPQHF | TGTGCCAGCAGCGGGGGGCTTGGTCAGCCCCAGCATTTT
TRBJ2-1 | once | TRBV7-2 | TRBD2 | CASSPTTSGYNEQFF | TGTGCCAGCAGCCCTACGACTAGCGGCTACAATGAGCAGTTCTTC
TRBJ2-7 | . | TRBV6-5 | TRBD1 | CASSQTGDEQYF | TGTGCCAGCAGTCAGACAGGGGACGAGCAGTACTTC
TRBJ1-1 | . | TRBV27 | . | CASSLSGRGAFF | TGTGCCAGCAGTTTATCGGGCAGGGGAGCTTTCTTT
TRBJ2-3 | . | TRBV2 | TRBD1 | CASSDPTGTGGDTQYF | TGTGCCAGCAGTGATCCCACCGGGACAGGGGGCGATACGCAGTATTTT
TRBJ2-4 | . | TRBV27 | . | CASSSGLAKNIQYF | TGTGCCAGCAGTTCCGGGTTAGCCAAAAACATTCAGTACTTC
TRBJ2-7 | . | TRBV6-6 | . | CASLKGRSGGEYEQYF | TGTGCCAGCTTAAAAGGCCGGAGCGGCGGAGAGTACGAGCAGTACTTC
TRBJ1-2 | . | TRBV18 | TRBD1 | CASSLDRGTYGYTF | TGTGCCAGCTCCCTTGACAGGGGTACCTATGGCTACACCTTC
TRBJ2-5 | . | TRBV18 | . | CASSRLAMGPRSQETQYF | TGTGCCAGCTCTCGACTGGCAATGGGTCCCCGGTCCCAAGAGACCCAGTACTTC
TRBJ1-1 | . | TRBV9 | . | CASSPGGGHPLTEAFF | TGTGCCAGCAGCCCGGGGGGGGGCCACCCGCTCACTGAAGCTTTCTTT
TRBJ2-1 | . | TRBV9 | . | CASSDRERVSYNEQFF | TGTGCCAGCAGCGACCGCGAGCGGGTATCCTACAATGAGCAGTTCTTC
TRBJ2-3 | once | TRBV7-9 | . | CASSQTGLTDTQYF | TGTGCCAGCAGCCAAACAGGGCTCACAGATACGCAGTATTTT
TRBJ2-3 | . | TRBV5-5 | TRBD2 | CASSLGAGEVDTQYF | TGTGCCAGCAGCTTGGGAGCGGGGGAGGTGGATACGCAGTATTTT
TRBJ1-6 | . | TRBV6-5 | . | CASRPTGLYNSPLHF | TGTGCCAGCAGACCAACAGGGCTCTATAATTCACCCCTCCACTTT
TRBJ1-6 | . | TRBV19 | TRBD1 | CASSTDRGRDSPLHF | TGTGCCAGTAGTACAGACAGGGGAAGGGATTCACCCCTCCACTTT
TRBJ1-4 | . | TRBV5-1 | . | CASSIRDTEKLFF | TGCGCCAGCAGCATCCGGGACACTGAAAAACTGTTTTTT
TRBJ2-7 | . | TRBV5-1 | . | CASSSTQQGYEQYF | TGCGCCAGCAGCTCGACGCAACAGGGCTACGAGCAGTACTTC
TRBJ2-3 | . | TRBV5-1 | TRBD2 | CASSLDAGGITDTQYF | TGCGCCAGCAGCTTGGACGCGGGAGGGATCACAGATACGCAGTATTTT
TRBJ2-3 | . | TRBV7-8 | TRBD2 | CASKRGVRADTQYF | TGTGCCAGTAAACGGGGGGTAAGGGCAGATACGCAGTATTTT
TRBJ1-5 | once | TRBV27 | TRBD1 | CASSSRQGGMGSNQPQHF | TGTGCCAGCAGTTCGCGACAGGGGGGTATGGGGAGCAATCAGCCCCAGCATTTT
TRBJ1-5 | few | TRBV23-1 | . | CASSQSKPQHF | TGCGCCAGCAGTCAATCTAAGCCCCAGCATTTT
TRBJ1-3 | . | TRBV29-1 | . | CSVESGSSGNTIYF | TGCAGCGTTGAGAGTGGGAGCTCTGGAAACACCATATATTTT
TRBJ1-2 | . | TRBV18 | . | CASGNTGTMGYTF | TGTGCCAGCGGAAATACAGGGACTATGGGCTACACCTTC
TRBJ1-4 | . | TRBV28 | TRBD1 | CASSARQGGEKLFF | TGTGCCAGCAGTGCTCGACAGGGGGGGGAAAAACTGTTTTTT